Described below is a single TCR beta chain sequence and its context. The target antigen is unknown. At one of its ends the junction is not consistent with the germline gene, which may arise from a read error. The record originates from a study of identical twins. Findings and limits, study-wide: In zero-insertion analyses, partial confounding could arise from invariant MAIT and iNKT cells.

CDR1 SGDLS and CDR2 YYNGEE come from the germline V gene. The CDR3 consists of 16 residues. Using its own MiXCR run on the 5' RACE reads, TCRdb lists one record per CDR3 protein. The sample consists of some 1,700,000 distinct CDR3 sequences, roughly a third of them appearing once. The chain uses TRBV9 and TRBJ2-3; TRBD2 matches 7 bases. Sequenced: cord blood. This TCR was recovered from a newborn girl in good health. CDR3: CASSVASPSGTNTQYF. The CDR3 DNA reads TGTGCCAGCAGCGTAGCTTCTCCTAGCGGCACAAATACGCAGTATTTT.